This T cell receptor beta chain was documented in a study of monozygotic twins with inflammatory bowel disease. TCRdb derives one entry per CDR3 protein from the 5' RACE reads, leaving out DNA. This sample contains 140,000 to 150,000 distinct CDR3 sequences. CDR3 length equals 19 residues. Germline lookup yields CDR1 MDHEN and CDR2 SYDVKM. The clonotype was recovered from a human donor with ulcerative colitis or Crohn's disease, or a healthy co-twin of an affected twin (not recorded which). Material: blood. This sequence joins TRBV28 and TRBJ1-6; with no DNA, the TCRdb D assignment of TRBD1 cannot be verified. The CDR3: CASSLSGQISMTYNSPLHF.